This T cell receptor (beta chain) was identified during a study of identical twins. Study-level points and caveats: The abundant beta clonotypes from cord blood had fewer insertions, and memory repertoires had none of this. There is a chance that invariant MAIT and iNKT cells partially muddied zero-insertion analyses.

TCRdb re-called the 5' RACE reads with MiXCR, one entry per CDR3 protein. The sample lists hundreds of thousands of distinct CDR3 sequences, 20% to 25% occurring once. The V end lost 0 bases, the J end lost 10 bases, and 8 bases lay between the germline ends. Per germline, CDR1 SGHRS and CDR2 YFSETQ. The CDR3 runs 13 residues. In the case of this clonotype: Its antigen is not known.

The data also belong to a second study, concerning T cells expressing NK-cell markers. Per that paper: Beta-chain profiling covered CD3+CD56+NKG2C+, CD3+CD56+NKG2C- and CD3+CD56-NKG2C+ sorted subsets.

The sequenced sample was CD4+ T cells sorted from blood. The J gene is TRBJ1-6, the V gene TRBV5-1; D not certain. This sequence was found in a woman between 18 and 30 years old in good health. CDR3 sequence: CASSLVEGSPLHF. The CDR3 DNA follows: TGCGCCAGCAGCTTGGTAGAGGGATCACCCCTCCACTTT. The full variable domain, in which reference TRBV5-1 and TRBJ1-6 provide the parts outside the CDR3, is KAGVTQTPRYLIKTRGQQVTLSCSPISGHRSVSWYQQTPGQGLQFLFEYFSETQRNKGNFPGRFSGRQFSNSRSEMNVSTLELGDSALYLCASSLVEGSPLHFGNGTRLTVT.